These T cell receptor beta chains were read from a single sample in a study of OX40 agonist ivuxolimab in advanced cancers. Data came from immunoSEQ multiplex PCR; TCRdb stores just in-frame clones and leaves some out. The table lists around 30,000 clones, around four fifths of them singletons. The sequences come from CD4+ or CD8+ T cells sorted from blood, collected in a trial of the OX40 agonist ivuxolimab. Receptor source: an adult with an advanced solid tumor such as melanoma, head and neck, liver or kidney cancer. The CDR3 runs from the conserved cysteine through the conserved F or W. The order of the fields is V gene, J gene, CDR3 length, D gene, clone size, CDR3 protein, CDR3 DNA. The D gene is left open where the match is weak. Expanded clones are given a class, and other clones once, few, many or no size at all.

>TRBV7-9|TRBJ1-2|13|-|-
CASREVHLPGYTF
TGTGCCAGCAGGGAGGTTCATCTCCCTGGCTACACCTTC
>TRBV9|TRBJ2-3|15|-|-
CASSATGLGADTQYF
TGTGCCAGCAGCGCAACAGGGCTGGGCGCAGATACGCAGTATTTT
>TRBV27|TRBJ2-1|16|TRBD1|once
CASSPGQRSSYNEQFF
TGTGCCAGCTCCCCGGGACAGAGAAGCTCCTACAATGAGCAGTTCTTC
>TRBV11-2|TRBJ1-1|13|-|-
CASSPTDNTEAFF
TGTGCCAGCAGCCCGACAGATAACACTGAAGCTTTCTTT
>TRBV13|TRBJ2-7|14|TRBD1|-
CASRLDRGSYEQYF
TGTGCCAGCAGGTTGGACAGGGGGTCCTACGAGCAGTACTTC
>TRBV7-2|TRBJ2-7|13|-|-
CASSLATDYEQYF
TGTGCCAGCAGCTTAGCGACAGACTACGAGCAGTACTTC
>TRBV4-2|TRBJ2-7|15|TRBD1|-
CASSAGTGGGYEQYF
TGTGCCAGCAGCGCCGGGACAGGAGGGGGCTACGAGCAGTACTTC
>TRBV5-5|TRBJ1-2|15|TRBD1|-
CASSWTGQDNYGYTF
TGTGCCAGCAGCTGGACGGGACAGGATAACTATGGCTACACCTTC
>TRBV9|TRBJ1-2|16|TRBD1|-
CASSPSVTGVGYGYTF
TGTGCCAGCAGCCCCTCTGTGACAGGGGTAGGCTATGGCTACACCTTC
>TRBV15|TRBJ1-6|17|-|-
CATSGKGPRVLNSPLHF
TGTGCCACCAGCGGAAAGGGGCCCCGGGTCTTGAATTCACCCCTCCACTTT
>TRBV4-3|TRBJ1-6|16|-|-
CASSQDGNQGDSPLHF
TGCGCCAGCAGCCAAGATGGGAATCAAGGGGATTCACCCCTCCACTTT
>TRBV27|TRBJ2-7|13|-|-
CASSPWRGGEQYF
TGTGCCAGCAGCCCGTGGCGGGGAGGAGAGCAGTACTTC
>TRBV30|TRBJ2-7|13|-|-
CAWGGGVGYEQYF
TGTGCCTGGGGCGGAGGGGTAGGTTACGAGCAGTACTTC
>TRBV7-6|TRBJ2-7|14|-|-
CASSLPGGTYEQYF
TGTGCCAGCAGCTTACCAGGGGGGACCTACGAGCAGTACTTC
>TRBV5-6|TRBJ2-7|11|-|-
CASSRRIEQYF
TGTGCCAGCAGCCGCCGCATCGAGCAGTACTTC
>TRBV5-4|TRBJ2-3|13|-|-
CASSSSLADTQYF
TGTGCCAGCAGTTCTTCTTTGGCTGATACGCAGTATTTT
>TRBV7-8|TRBJ2-7|14|TRBD1|-
CASSQQTGGPEQYF
TGTGCCAGCAGCCAGCAGACAGGGGGCCCAGAGCAGTACTTC
>TRBV11-2|TRBJ1-4|12|-|-
CASSFGGEKLFF
TGTGCCAGCAGCTTTGGGGGGGAAAAACTGTTTTTT
>TRBV9|TRBJ2-1|11|-|-
CASSVGVEQFF
TGTGCCAGCAGCGTGGGAGTTGAGCAGTTCTTC
>TRBV7-7|TRBJ2-1|18|-|once
CASSLAQTRGSSYNEQFF
TGTGCTAGCAGCTTAGCCCAGACCCGGGGGAGCTCCTACAATGAGCAGTTCTTC
>TRBV7-7|TRBJ2-7|15|-|-
CASSLAASAEYEQYF
TGTGCTAGCAGCTTAGCGGCGTCCGCCGAGTACGAGCAGTACTTC
>TRBV7-9|TRBJ2-7|15|TRBD1|-
CASSLVGTGKYEQYF
TGTGCCAGCAGCTTAGTGGGGACAGGGAAATACGAGCAGTACTTC